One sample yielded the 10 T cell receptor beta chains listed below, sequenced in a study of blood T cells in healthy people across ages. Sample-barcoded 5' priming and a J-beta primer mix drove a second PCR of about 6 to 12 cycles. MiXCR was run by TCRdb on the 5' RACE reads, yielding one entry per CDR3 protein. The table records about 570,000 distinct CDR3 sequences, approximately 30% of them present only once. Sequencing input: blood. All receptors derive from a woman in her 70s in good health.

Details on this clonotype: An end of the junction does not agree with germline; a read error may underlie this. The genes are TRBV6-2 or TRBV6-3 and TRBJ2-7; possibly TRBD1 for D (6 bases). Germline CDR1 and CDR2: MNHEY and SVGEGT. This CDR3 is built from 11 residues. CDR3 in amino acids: CASSPRQERYF. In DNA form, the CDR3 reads TGTGCCAGCAGTCCCAGACAGGAGCGGTACTTC.

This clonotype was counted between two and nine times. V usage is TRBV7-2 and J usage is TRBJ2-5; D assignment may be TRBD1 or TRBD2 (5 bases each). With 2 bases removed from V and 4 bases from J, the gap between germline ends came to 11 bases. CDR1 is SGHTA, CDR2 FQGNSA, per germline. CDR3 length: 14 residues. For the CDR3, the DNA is TGTGCCAGCAGCTTATACCGGGGCGGAGAGACCCAGTACTTC. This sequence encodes CASSLYRGGETQYF.

The CDR3 coding sequence is TGTGCCAGCAGCTTAATTGGAGGGGATGGTGGCTACACCTTC. Its protein product is CASSLIGGDGGYTF. The chain links TRBV7-2 to TRBJ1-2; possibly TRBD1 for D (5 bases). The germline V and J ends were trimmed by 2 bases and 7 bases, with 14 bases remaining between them. CDR1 SGHTA and CDR2 FQGNSA come from the germline V gene. The length of the CDR3 is 14 residues.

DNA for the CDR3: TGCAGTGCGCACGACAGAGAAGAGACCCAGTACTTC. Amino acids: CSAHDREETQYF. The chain has TRBV20-1 and TRBJ2-5; the D gene is possibly TRBD1 (5 bases). Deletions cut 6 bases from V and 3 bases from J, with 11 bases between. In germline, CDR1 is DFQATT, CDR2 SNEGSKA (reference sequence). The CDR3 is 12 amino acids.

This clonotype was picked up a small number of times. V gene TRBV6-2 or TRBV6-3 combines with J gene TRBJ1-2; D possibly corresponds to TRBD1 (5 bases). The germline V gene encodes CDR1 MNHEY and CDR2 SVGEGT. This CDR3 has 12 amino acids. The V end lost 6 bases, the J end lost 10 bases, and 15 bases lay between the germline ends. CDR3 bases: TGTGCCAGCAGCTCAGGGTGGCGGAACTACACCTTC. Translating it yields CASSSGWRNYTF.

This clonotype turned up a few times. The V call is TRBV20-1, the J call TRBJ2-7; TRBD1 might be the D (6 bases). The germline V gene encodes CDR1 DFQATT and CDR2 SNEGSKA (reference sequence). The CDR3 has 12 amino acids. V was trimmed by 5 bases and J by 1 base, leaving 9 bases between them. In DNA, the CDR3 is TGCAGTGCTCGGGACACGTCCTACGAGCAGTACTTC. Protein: CSARDTSYEQYF.

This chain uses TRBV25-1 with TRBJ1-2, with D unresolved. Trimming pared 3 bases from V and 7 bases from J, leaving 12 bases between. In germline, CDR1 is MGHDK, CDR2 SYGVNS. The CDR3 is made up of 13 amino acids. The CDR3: CASSDVGKVGYTF. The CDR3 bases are TGTGCCAGCAGTGACGTCGGGAAGGTTGGCTACACCTTC.

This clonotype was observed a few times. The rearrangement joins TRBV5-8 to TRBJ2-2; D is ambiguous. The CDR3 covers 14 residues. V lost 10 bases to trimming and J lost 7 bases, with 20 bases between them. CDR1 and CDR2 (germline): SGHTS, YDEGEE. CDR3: CAHGRVKTGGELFF. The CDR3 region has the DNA TGTGCCCACGGCAGAGTAAAAACCGGCGGGGAGCTGTTTTTT.

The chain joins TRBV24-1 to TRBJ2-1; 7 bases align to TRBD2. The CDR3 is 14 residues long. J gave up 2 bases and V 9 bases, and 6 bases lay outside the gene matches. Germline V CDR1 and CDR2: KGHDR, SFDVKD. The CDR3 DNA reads TGTGCCACCCAACGGGGGGTCGCCTACAATGAGCAGTTCTTC. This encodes CATQRGVAYNEQFF.

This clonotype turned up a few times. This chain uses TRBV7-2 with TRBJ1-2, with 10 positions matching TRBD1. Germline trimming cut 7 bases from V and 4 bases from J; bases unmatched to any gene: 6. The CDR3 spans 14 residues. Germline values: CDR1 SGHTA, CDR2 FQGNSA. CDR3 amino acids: CASTLGDRGYGYTF. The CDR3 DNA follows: TGTGCCAGCACTCTAGGGGACAGGGGCTATGGCTACACCTTC.